The clone carrying this TCR beta chain occurred a few times. The data are from a study of blood T cell repertoires in COVID-19. Whole-study context: Spain, Italy and the United States supplied samples that represented acute and convalescent COVID-19. The cDNA or gDNA used as material had been derived from T cells, B-cell-depleted T cells, or PBMCs.

Here immunoSEQ multiplex PCR was the method, and the copy in TCRdb shows in-frame clones only, minus some. Seen here are about 120,000 clones, roughly four fifths observed once, and the top ten hold about an eighth. Sequencing was done on a sample of peripheral blood. The receptor was derived from a human donor in a cohort sampled during active COVID-19.

The CDR3 loop reads CASSLTGTADYTF. The CDR3 DNA sequence: TGTGCCAGCAGCTTAACGGGGACAGCTGACTACACCTTC. This rearrangement joins TRBV7-9 to TRBJ1-2; TRBD1 matches at 7 bases. Germline CDR1 reads SEHNR; CDR2 reads FQNEAQ (reference sequence). The CDR3 loop spans 13 amino acids. The J segment lost 10 bases and the V segment lost 2 bases, leaving 7 bases of the junction unmatched.